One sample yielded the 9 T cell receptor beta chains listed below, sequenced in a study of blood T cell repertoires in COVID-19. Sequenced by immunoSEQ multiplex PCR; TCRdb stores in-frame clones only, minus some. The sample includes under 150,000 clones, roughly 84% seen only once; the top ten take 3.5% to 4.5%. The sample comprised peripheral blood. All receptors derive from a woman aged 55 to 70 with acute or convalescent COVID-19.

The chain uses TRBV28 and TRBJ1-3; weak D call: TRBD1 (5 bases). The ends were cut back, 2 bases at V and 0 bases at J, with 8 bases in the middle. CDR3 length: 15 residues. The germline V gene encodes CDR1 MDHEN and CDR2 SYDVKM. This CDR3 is CASSLDSSSGNTIYF. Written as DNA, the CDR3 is TGTGCCAGCAGTTTAGACAGCAGCTCTGGAAACACCATATATTTT.

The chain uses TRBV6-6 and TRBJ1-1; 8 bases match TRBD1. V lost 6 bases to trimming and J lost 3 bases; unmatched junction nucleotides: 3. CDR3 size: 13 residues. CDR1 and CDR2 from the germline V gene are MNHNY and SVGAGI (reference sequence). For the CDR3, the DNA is TGTGCCAGCAGGGACAGGGAAGACACTGAAGCTTTCTTT. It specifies CASRDREDTEAFF.

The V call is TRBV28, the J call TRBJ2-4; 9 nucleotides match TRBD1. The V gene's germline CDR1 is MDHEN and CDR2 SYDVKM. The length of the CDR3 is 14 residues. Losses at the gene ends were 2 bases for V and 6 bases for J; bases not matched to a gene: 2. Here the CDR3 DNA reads TGTGCCAGCAGTTTAGGGACAGGGATAAACATTCAGTACTTC. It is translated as CASSLGTGINIQYF.

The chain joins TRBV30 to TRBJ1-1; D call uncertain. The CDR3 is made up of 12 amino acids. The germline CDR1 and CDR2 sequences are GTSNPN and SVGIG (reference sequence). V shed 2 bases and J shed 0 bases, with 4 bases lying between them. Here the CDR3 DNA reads TGTGCCTGGAGTCACATGAACACTGAAGCTTTCTTT. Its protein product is CAWSHMNTEAFF.

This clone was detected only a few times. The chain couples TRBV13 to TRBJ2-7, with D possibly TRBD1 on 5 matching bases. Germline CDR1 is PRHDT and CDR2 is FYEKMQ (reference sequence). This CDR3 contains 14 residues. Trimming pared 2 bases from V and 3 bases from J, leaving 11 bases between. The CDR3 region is CASSLSQGRYEQYF. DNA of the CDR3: TGTGCCAGCAGCTTAAGCCAGGGCCGCTACGAGCAGTACTTC.

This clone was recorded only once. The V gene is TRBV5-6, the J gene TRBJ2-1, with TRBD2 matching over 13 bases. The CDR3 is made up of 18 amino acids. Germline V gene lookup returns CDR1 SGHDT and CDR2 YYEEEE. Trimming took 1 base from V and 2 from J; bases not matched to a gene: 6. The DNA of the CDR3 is TGTGCCAGCAGCTTGAGACTAGCGGGAGGTAGGGCCTACAATGAGCAGTTCTTC. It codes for CASSLRLAGGRAYNEQFF. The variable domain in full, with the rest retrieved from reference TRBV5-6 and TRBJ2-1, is DAGVTQSPTHLIKTRGQQVTLRCSPKSGHDTVSWYQQALGQGPQFIFQYYEEEERQRGNFPDRFSGHQFPNYSSELNVNALLLGDSALYLCASSLRLAGGRAYNEQFFGPGTRLTVL.

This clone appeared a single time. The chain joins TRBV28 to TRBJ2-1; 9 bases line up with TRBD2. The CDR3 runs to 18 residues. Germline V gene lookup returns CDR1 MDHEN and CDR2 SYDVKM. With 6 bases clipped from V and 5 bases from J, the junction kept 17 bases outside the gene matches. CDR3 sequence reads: CASRNIPGASGTNNEQFF. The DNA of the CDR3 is TGTGCCAGCAGAAACATTCCGGGTGCTAGCGGGACCAACAATGAGCAGTTCTTC. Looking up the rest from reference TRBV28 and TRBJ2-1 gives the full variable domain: DVKVTQSSRYLVKRTGEKVFLECVQDMDHENMFWYRQDPGLGLRLIYFSYDVKMKEKGDIPEGYSVSREKKERFSLILESASTNQTSMYLCASRNIPGASGTNNEQFFGPGTRLTVL.

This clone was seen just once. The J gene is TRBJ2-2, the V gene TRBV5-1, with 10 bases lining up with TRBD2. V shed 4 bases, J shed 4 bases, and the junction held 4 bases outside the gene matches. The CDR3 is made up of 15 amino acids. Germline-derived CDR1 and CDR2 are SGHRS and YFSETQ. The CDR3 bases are TGCGCCAGCAGCCCCGGGACTAGCGCCACCGGGGAGCTGTTTTTT. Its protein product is CASSPGTSATGELFF.

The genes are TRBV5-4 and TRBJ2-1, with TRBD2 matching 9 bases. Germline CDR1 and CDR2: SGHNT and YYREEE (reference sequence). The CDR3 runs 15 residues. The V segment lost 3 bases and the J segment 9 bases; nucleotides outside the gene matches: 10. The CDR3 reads CASSWGTSRVGEQFF. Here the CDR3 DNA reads TGTGCCAGCAGCTGGGGGACTAGCAGGGTGGGTGAGCAGTTCTTC.